What follows are 7 T cell receptor beta chains derived from one specimen sequenced in a study of shared clonotypes between healthy human individuals. Generated by immunoSEQ multiplex PCR, the TCRdb table keeps only in-frame clones and is missing some. This sample has some 500,000 clones, with around 77% found just once. The sample comprised PBMCs. The receptors were sampled from a woman between 40 and 55 years old in good health. Some clones in this sample may be carry-over from other donors' samples.

The V gene is TRBV5-1, the J gene TRBJ1-2, with TRBD1 identical over 10 bases. Germline loops: CDR1 SGHRS, CDR2 YFSETQ. The junction had 7 bases not matched to a gene; V was cut back by 0 bases and J by 8 bases. This CDR3 comprises 15 residues. This CDR3 is CASSLVGTGEDGYTF. In nucleotides, the CDR3 is TGCGCCAGCAGCTTGGTTGGGACAGGGGAGGACGGCTACACCTTC. Together with reference TRBV5-1 and TRBJ1-2, the CDR3 gives the full variable domain: KAGVTQTPRYLIKTRGQQVTLSCSPISGHRSVSWYQQTPGQGLQFLFEYFSETQRNKGNFPGRFSGRQFSNSRSEMNVSTLELGDSALYLCASSLVGTGEDGYTFGSGTRLTVV.

Regarding this clone: This likely traces to a read error, being one base from a far larger clone. This sequence joins TRBV7-2 and TRBJ2-5; 7 bases fit TRBD1. CDR1 is SGHTA and CDR2 is FQGNSA in the germline V gene. The CDR3 has 13 residues. CDR3 DNA sequence: TGTGCCAGCAGCTTGGACAGGTCAGAGGCCCAGTACTTC. Protein product: CASSLDRSEAQYF.

The V call is TRBV27, the J call TRBJ1-1; TRBD1 is a possible D gene (6 bases). CDR3 length: 14 residues. Germline V gene data show CDR1 as MNHEY and CDR2 as SMNVEV (reference sequence). V lost 2 bases, J lost 4 bases, and 11 bases lay in between. The CDR3 nucleotides are TGTGCCAGCAGTTTAGTTGCGGACAGCACTGAAGCTTTCTTT. Its translation: CASSLVADSTEAFF.

J is TRBJ1-2 and V is TRBV19; 7 nucleotides line up with TRBD1. The CDR3 loop spans 13 amino acids. The germline CDR1 and CDR2 sequences are LNHDA and SQIVND (reference sequence). The J segment lost 3 bases and the V segment lost 4 bases, leaving 2 bases of the junction unmatched. In DNA, the CDR3 is TGTGCCAGTAGTAGCGACAGGGACTATGGCTACACCTTC. Encoded protein: CASSSDRDYGYTF.

In its sample, this clone was seen a few times. This chain links TRBV27 with TRBJ2-5, with D unclear. The better agreement between TRBJ2-7 and the DNA end casts doubt on the J call. Germline V gene sequence: CDR1 MNHEY, CDR2 SMNVEV (reference sequence). CDR3 length equals 14 residues. CDR3 loop: CASSLRHNSYEQYF. Written as DNA, the CDR3 is TGTGCCAGCAGTTTAAGGCACAACTCCTACGAGCAGTACTTC.

The chain carries TRBV7-3 and TRBJ2-6, with unresolved D. This CDR3 has 14 amino acids. With 4 bases removed from V and 1 base from J, the gap between germline ends came to 5 bases. Germline V gene sequence: CDR1 SGHTA, CDR2 FQGTGA. The CDR3 DNA is TGTGCCAGCAGCTCGGCGTCTGGGGCCAACGTCCTGACTTTC. Translation gives CASSSASGANVLTF.

This clone was picked up many times. The sample holds other DNA sequences that translate to the same CDR3. The V call is TRBV28, the J call TRBJ1-2; D unclear. V was shortened by 8 bases and J by 5 bases, with 15 bases between the two germline ends. The CDR3 is 13 amino acids. Per germline, CDR1 MDHEN and CDR2 SYDVKM. In nucleotides, the CDR3 is TGTGCCAGCGAAGGGTACCAGCCTTATGGCTACACCTTC. Translating it yields CASEGYQPYGYTF.